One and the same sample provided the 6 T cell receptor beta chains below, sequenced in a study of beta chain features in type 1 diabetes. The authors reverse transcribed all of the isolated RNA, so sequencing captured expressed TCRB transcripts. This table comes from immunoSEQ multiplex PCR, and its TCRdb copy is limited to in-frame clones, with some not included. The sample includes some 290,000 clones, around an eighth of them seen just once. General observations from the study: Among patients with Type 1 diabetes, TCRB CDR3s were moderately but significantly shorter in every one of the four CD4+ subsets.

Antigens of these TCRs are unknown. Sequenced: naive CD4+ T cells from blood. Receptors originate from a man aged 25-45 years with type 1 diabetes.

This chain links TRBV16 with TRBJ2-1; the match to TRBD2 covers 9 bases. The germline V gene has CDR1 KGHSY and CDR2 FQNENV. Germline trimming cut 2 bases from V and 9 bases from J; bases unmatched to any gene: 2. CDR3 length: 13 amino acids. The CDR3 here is CASSQVLAGEQFF. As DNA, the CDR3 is TGTGCCAGCAGCCAAGTACTAGCGGGTGAGCAGTTCTTC.

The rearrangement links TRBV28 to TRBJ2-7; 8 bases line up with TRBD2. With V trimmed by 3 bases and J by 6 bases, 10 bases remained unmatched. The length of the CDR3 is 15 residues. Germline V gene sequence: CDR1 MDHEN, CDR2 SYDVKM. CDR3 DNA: TGTGCCAGCAGTTTTTTTGCGGGAGGAGCCCGCGAGCAGTACTTC. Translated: CASSFFAGGAREQYF.

CDR3 nucleotides: TGCGCCAGCAGCCCCCAATCTAGTATGGGCACCGGGGAGCTGTTTTTT. This translates into CASSPQSSMGTGELFF. This rearrangement joins TRBV5-1 to TRBJ2-2, with D unresolved. The CDR3 is 16 amino acids. Trimming removed 4 bases from V and 4 bases from J, with 17 bases in between. The germline V gene encodes CDR1 SGHRS and CDR2 YFSETQ.

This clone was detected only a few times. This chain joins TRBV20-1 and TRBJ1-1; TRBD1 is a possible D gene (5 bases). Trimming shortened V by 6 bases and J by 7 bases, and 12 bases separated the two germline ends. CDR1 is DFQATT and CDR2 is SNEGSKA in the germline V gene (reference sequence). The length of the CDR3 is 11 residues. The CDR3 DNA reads TGCAGTGCCGGAAAGACAGTTGAAGCTTTCTTT. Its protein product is CSAGKTVEAFF.

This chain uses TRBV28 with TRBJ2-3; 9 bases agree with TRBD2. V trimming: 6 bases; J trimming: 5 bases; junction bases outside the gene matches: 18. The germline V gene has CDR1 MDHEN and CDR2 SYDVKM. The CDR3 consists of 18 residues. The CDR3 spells CASRFPPSRGRAGDTQYF. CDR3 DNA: TGTGCCAGCAGGTTTCCCCCTTCCCGCGGGAGGGCCGGAGATACGCAGTATTTT. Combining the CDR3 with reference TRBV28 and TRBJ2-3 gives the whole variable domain DVKVTQSSRYLVKRTGEKVFLECVQDMDHENMFWYRQDPGLGLRLIYFSYDVKMKEKGDIPEGYSVSREKKERFSLILESASTNQTSMYLCASRFPPSRGRAGDTQYFGPGTRLTVL.

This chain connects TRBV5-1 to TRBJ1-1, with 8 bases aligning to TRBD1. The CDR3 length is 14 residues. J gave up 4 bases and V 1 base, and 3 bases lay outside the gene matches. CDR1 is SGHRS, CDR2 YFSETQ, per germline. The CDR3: CASSLWTGFTEAFF. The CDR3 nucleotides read TGCGCCAGCAGCTTGTGGACAGGGTTCACTGAAGCTTTCTTT.